Below, one T cell receptor beta chain is given with its context. What it recognizes is unknown. A second PCR of 7 to 11 cycles used a sample-barcoded 5' primer and a J-beta primer mix. TCRdb analysed the 5' RACE reads with MiXCR anew, one entry per CDR3 protein. The sample lists 1.5 million or so distinct CDR3 sequences; approximately 42% were seen once. This sample was taken from a study of blood T cells in healthy people across ages. Study-level information: Capturing about one barcoded beta molecule per two T cells was achieved by template switching. Overall study findings and caveats: Roughly linearly, TCR beta diversity per million T cells fell as age increased. The lack of PBMC sorting stopped any conclusive naive versus antigen-experienced comparison. With naive T cell percentage, TCR beta diversity showed a strong correlation.

V lost 6 bases and J 0 bases, leaving 12 bases between the germline ends. CDR3 size: 15 residues. Germline-derived CDR1 and CDR2 are ENHRY and SYGVKD. Sequencing was carried out using blood. The source is a woman in her late teens or twenties in good health. The V and J genes are TRBV10-3 and TRBJ2-1; no clear D gene. CDR3 in amino acids: CAISAGRDSYNEQFF. The CDR3 coding sequence is TGTGCCATCAGCGCCGGGCGAGACTCCTACAATGAGCAGTTCTTC.